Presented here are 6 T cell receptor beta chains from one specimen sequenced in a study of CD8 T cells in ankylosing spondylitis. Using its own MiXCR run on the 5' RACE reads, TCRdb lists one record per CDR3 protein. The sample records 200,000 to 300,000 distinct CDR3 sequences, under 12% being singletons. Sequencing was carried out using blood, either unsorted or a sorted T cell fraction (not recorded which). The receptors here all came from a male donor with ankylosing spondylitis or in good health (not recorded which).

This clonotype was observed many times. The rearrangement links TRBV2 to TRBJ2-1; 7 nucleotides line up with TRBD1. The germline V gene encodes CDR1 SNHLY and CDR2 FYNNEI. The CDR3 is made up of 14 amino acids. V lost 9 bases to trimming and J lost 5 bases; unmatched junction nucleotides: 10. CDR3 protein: CASLPGTANNEQFF. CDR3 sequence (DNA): TGTGCCAGTCTACCCGGGACAGCGAACAATGAGCAGTTCTTC. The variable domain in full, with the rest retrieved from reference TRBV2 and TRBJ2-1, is EPEVTQTPSHQVTQMGQEVILRCVPISNHLYFYWYRQILGQKVEFLVSFYNNEISEKSEIFDDQFSVERPDGSNFTLKIRSTKLEDSAMYFCASLPGTANNEQFFGPGTRLTVL.

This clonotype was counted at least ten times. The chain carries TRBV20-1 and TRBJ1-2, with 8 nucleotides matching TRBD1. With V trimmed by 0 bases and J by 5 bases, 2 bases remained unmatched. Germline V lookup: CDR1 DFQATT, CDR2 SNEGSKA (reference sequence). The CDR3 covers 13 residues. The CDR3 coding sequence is TGCAGTGCTAGAGAAGACAGGGGATATGGCTACACCTTC. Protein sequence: CSAREDRGYGYTF.

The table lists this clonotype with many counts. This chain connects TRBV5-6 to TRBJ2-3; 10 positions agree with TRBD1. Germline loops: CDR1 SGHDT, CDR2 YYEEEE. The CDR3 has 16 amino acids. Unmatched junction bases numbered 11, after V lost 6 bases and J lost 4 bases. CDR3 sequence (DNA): TGTGCCAGCACCCCTGGTTGGGGGACAGGGGCAGATACGCAGTATTTT. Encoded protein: CASTPGWGTGADTQYF.

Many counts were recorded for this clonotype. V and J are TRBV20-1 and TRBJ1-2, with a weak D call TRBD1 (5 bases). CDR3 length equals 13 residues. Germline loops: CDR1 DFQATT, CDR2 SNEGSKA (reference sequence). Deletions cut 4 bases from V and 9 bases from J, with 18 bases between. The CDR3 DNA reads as TGCAGTGCTAAGGGCCTCGGGGGGAAGAGCTACACCTTC. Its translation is CSAKGLGGKSYTF.

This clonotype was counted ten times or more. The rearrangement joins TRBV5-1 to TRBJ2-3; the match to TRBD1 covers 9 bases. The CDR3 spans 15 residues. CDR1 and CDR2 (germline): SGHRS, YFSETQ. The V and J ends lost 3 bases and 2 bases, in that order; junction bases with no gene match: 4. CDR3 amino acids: CASSSTGGATDTQYF. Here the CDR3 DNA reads TGCGCCAGCAGCTCGACAGGGGGAGCCACAGATACGCAGTATTTT.

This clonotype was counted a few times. Here the CDR3 DNA reads TGTGCCAGCAGACGGGGACAGGCCAACTCTGGAAACACCATATATTTT. It encodes CASRRGQANSGNTIYF. The gene calls are TRBV7-9 and TRBJ1-3, with 8 bases lining up with TRBD1. The J segment lost 0 bases and the V segment lost 6 bases, leaving 7 bases of the junction unmatched. The CDR3 loop spans 16 amino acids. CDR1 and CDR2 (germline): SEHNR, FQNEAQ (reference sequence).